This T cell receptor beta chain was profiled in a study of Ad26.COV2.S vaccination and SARS-CoV-2 variants. In its sample, this clone was seen once. Described treatment: around 19 received Ad26.COV2.S at low or high dose, single or two shots; about five received placebo; per-sample allocation not given. All samples were drawn on day 63, counting from the first vaccine or placebo injection. The germline V gene encodes CDR1 SGHRS and CDR2 YFSETQ. This CDR3 spans 14 amino acids. Trimming cost V 4 bases and J 2 bases, with 13 bases left between them. Generated by immunoSEQ multiplex PCR, the TCRdb table keeps only in-frame clones and is missing some. In the table there are some 480,000 clones, 87% of which are singletons.

The specimen was peripheral blood, collected in a trial of Ad26.COV2.S vaccine versus placebo. The origin of this receptor is a person aged 18-65 years who received the Ad26.COV2.S COVID-19 vaccine or a placebo. This chain joins TRBV5-1 and TRBJ2-7; possible D gene TRBD2, 5 bases. Written as DNA, the CDR3 is TGCGCCAGCAGCCCCGAGGACTTCACCTACGAGCAGTACTTC. As protein: CASSPEDFTYEQYF.